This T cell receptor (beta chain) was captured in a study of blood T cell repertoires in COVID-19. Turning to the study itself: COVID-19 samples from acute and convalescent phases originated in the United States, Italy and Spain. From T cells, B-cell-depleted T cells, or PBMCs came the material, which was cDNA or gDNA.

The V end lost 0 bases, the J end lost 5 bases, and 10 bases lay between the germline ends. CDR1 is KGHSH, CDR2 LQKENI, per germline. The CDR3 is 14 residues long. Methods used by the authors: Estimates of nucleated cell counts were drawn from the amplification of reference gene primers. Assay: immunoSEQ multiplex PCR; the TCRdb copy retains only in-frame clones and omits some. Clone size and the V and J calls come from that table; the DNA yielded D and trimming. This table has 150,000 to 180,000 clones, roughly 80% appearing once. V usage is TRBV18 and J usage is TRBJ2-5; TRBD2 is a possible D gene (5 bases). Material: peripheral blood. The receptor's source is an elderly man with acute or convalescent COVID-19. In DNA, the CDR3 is TGTGCCAGCTCACCACCGTTCCCGGGGGAGACCCAGTACTTC. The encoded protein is CASSPPFPGETQYF. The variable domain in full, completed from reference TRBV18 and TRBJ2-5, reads NAGVMQNPRHLVRRRGQEARLRCSPMKGHSHVYWYRQLPEEGLKFMVYLQKENIIDESGMPKERFSAEFPKEGPSILRIQQVVRGDSAAYFCASSPPFPGETQYFGPGTRLLVL.